Below are 14 T cell receptor beta chains sequenced from a single sample in a study of T cell clones after liver transplantation. Sequencing used immunoSEQ multiplex PCR; TCRdb keeps in-frame clones, though not all of them. The table lists about 80,000 clones, around four fifths of them singletons. The input for sequencing was CD4+ T cells from blood, taken around 42 months after liver transplant. Every receptor here comes from a human patient who received a liver transplant. Some T cells may possibly be graft donor cells.

The rearrangement links TRBV5-1 to TRBJ1-3; maybe TRBD1 (5 bases). V was cut by 0 bases and J by 0 bases, with 16 bases left in between. Germline V lookup: CDR1 SGHRS, CDR2 YFSETQ. The CDR3 covers 18 residues. For the CDR3, the DNA is TGCGCCAGCAGCTTGGGACAGCATTCTATGTTCTCTGGAAACACCATATATTTT. Protein: CASSLGQHSMFSGNTIYF.

CDR3 nucleotide sequence: TGTGCCAGCAGCTCGGGACTAGTCTTCTACGAGCAGTACTTC. This sequence encodes CASSSGLVFYEQYF. This chain uses TRBV28 with TRBJ2-7; 8 nucleotides align to TRBD2. CDR1 and CDR2 from the germline V gene are MDHEN and SYDVKM. Trimming cost V 6 bases and J 3 bases; bases outside gene matches: 7. The CDR3 runs to 14 residues.

The chain is built from TRBV18 and TRBJ2-3; the match to TRBD2 covers 12 bases. Germline CDR1 is KGHSH and CDR2 is LQKENI. The CDR3 has 18 amino acids. V shed 4 bases, J shed 0 bases, and the junction held 8 bases outside the gene matches. For the CDR3, the DNA is TGTGCCAGCTCACTACTTCGGACTAGCGGGACTAGCACAGATACGCAGTATTTT. Protein sequence: CASSLLRTSGTSTDTQYF.

This clone appeared once. This chain connects TRBV5-1 to TRBJ2-7, with 7 bases matching TRBD1. The trim removed 4 bases at V and 2 bases at J, leaving 6 bases unmatched. The CDR3 spans 14 residues. Germline CDR1 and CDR2: SGHRS and YFSETQ. CDR3 sequence (DNA): TGCGCCAGCAGCCGGGACAGCCGTACCTACGAGCAGTACTTC. This codes for CASSRDSRTYEQYF.

The V and J genes are TRBV5-1 and TRBJ2-7; TRBD1 is a possible D gene (7 bases). The CDR3 loop spans 13 amino acids. Between the trimmed V and J ends, which lost 5 bases and 2 bases, there was a span of 11 bases. The germline V gene has CDR1 SGHRS and CDR2 YFSETQ. CDR3 amino acids: CASRRGQPYEQYF. The CDR3, as DNA: TGCGCCAGCAGGCGGGGACAGCCCTACGAGCAGTACTTC.

The chain uses TRBV19 and TRBJ2-1; 7 nucleotides line up with TRBD1. The germline V gene has CDR1 LNHDA and CDR2 SQIVND (reference sequence). The trim removed 5 bases at V and 8 bases at J, leaving 12 bases unmatched. The CDR3 loop spans 15 amino acids. For the CDR3, the DNA is TGTGCCAGTAGTCTCGGGACAGTTTTGCGGGATGAGCAGTTCTTC. Translation gives CASSLGTVLRDEQFF.

The chain is built from TRBV28 and TRBJ1-2; unclear D gene. The CDR3 runs to 14 residues. Germline V CDR1 and CDR2: MDHEN, SYDVKM. The V and J ends lost 2 bases and 0 bases respectively, with 7 bases between them. The DNA of the CDR3 is TGTGCCAGCAGTTTACTCCCGGCTAACTATGGCTACACCTTC. Residues: CASSLLPANYGYTF.

The chain is built from TRBV9 and TRBJ2-4, with 8 bases that match TRBD2. Germline V gives CDR1 SGDLS, CDR2 YYNGEE. The CDR3 spans 16 residues. Trimming took 4 bases from V and 3 from J; bases not matched to a gene: 9. The CDR3 protein is CASSPDSGTVKNIQYF. The CDR3 bases are TGTGCCAGCAGCCCAGATAGCGGGACTGTCAAAAACATTCAGTACTTC.

The chain combines TRBV6-1 with TRBJ2-3, with D unclear. The germline gives CDR1 MNHNS, CDR2 SASEGT. Trimming removed 8 bases at V and 3 bases at J, with 18 bases between. The CDR3 spans 15 residues. Written as DNA, the CDR3 is TGTGCCAGCCTCGGTTTAGGGCTTGGGACAGATACGCAGTATTTT. It specifies CASLGLGLGTDTQYF.

The rearrangement links TRBV6-5 to TRBJ2-7; 9 bases agree with TRBD2. The CDR3 is made up of 15 amino acids. The germline CDR1 and CDR2 sequences are MNHEY and SVGAGI. J gave up 1 base and V 6 bases, and 7 bases lay outside the gene matches. CDR3 sequence (DNA): TGTGCCAGCAGCCGTCTAGCGGGGCCGTCCTACGAGCAGTACTTC. Translating it yields CASSRLAGPSYEQYF.

This clone turned up a few times. The chain recombines TRBV11-2 with TRBJ2-4, with 11 positions matching TRBD2. Per germline, CDR1 SGHAT and CDR2 FQNNGV. With 5 bases clipped from V and 7 bases from J, the junction kept 10 bases outside the gene matches. The CDR3 length is 16 residues. The CDR3, as DNA: TGTGCCAGCAGCACCGAACTAGCGGGAGTAGGGAACATTCAGTACTTC. Protein: CASSTELAGVGNIQYF.

The chain couples TRBV11-2 to TRBJ2-5, with no clear D. Trimming cost V 3 bases and J 3 bases, with 14 bases left between them. The CDR3 contains 15 residues. CDR1 SGHAT and CDR2 FQNNGV come from the germline V gene. The CDR3 sequence: CASSLTRPFKETQYF. CDR3 sequence (DNA): TGTGCCAGCAGCTTGACGAGACCGTTCAAAGAGACCCAGTACTTC.

V usage is TRBV29-1 and J usage is TRBJ2-1; TRBD1 matches at 8 bases. The CDR3 length is 13 residues. Germline assignment: CDR1 SQVTM and CDR2 ANQGSEA. V lost 6 bases to trimming and J lost 2 bases; unmatched junction nucleotides: 3. CDR3 in DNA: TGCAGCGTGACAGGGGCCGCCTACAATGAGCAGTTCTTC. Residues: CSVTGAAYNEQFF.

This chain uses TRBV29-1 with TRBJ2-5; no firm D call. V was cut by 4 bases and J by 1 base, with 10 bases left in between. CDR3 length: 13 amino acids. The germline CDR1 and CDR2 sequences are SQVTM and ANQGSEA. CDR3 bases: TGCAGCGTTGTTATCAGATCCCAAGAGACCCAGTACTTC. Its protein is CSVVIRSQETQYF.